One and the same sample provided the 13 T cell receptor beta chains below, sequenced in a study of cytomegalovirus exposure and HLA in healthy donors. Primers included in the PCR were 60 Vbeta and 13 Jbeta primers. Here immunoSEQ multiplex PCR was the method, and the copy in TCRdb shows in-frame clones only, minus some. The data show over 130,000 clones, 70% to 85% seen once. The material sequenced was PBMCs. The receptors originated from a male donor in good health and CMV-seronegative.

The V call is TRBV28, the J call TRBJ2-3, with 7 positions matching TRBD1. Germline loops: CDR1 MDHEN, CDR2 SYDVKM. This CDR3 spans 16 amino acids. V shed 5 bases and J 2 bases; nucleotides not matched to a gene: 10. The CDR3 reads CASSPEGAGLTDTQYF. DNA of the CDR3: TGTGCCAGCAGTCCCGAGGGGGCAGGCCTCACAGATACGCAGTATTTT.

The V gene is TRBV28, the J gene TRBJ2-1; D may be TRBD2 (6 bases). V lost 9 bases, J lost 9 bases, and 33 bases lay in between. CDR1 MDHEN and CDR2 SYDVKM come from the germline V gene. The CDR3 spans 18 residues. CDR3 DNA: TGTGCCAGTGAGGAGGTTTGGGAGCGGAGAGCCAAGGGAGGTGAGCAGTTCTTC. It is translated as CASEEVWERRAKGGEQFF.

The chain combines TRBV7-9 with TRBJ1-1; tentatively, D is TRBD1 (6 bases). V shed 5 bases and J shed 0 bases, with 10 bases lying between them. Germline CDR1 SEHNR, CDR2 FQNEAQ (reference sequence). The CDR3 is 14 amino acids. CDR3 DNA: TGTGCCAGCAGCAGGACAGACATGAACACTGAAGCTTTCTTT. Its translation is CASSRTDMNTEAFF.

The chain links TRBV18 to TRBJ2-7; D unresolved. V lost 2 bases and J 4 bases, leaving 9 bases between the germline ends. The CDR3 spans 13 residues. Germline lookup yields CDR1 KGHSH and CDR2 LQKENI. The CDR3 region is CASSPSEFYEQYF. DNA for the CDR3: TGTGCCAGCTCACCATCGGAGTTTTACGAGCAGTACTTC.

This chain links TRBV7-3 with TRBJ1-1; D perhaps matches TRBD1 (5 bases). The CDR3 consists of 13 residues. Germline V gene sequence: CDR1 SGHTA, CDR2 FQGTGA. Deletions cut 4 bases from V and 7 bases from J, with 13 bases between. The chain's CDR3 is CASSSVQGREAFF. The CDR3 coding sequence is TGTGCCAGCAGCTCAGTTCAGGGCCGTGAAGCTTTCTTT. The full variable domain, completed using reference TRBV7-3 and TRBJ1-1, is GAGVSQTPSNKVTEKGKYVELRCDPISGHTALYWYRQSLGQGPEFLIYFQGTGAADDSGLPNDRFFAVRPEGSVSTLKIQRTERGDSAVYLCASSSVQGREAFFGQGTRLTVV.

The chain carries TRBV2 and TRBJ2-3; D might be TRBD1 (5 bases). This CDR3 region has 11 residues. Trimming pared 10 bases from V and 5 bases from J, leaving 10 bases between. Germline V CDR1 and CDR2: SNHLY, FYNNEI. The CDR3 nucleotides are TGTGCCACCTCAAGGGGAGATACGCAGTATTTT. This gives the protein CATSRGDTQYF.

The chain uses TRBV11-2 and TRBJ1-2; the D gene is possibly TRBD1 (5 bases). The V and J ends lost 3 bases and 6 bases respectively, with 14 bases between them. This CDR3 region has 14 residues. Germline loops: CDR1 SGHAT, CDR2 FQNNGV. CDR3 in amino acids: CASSFGGARHGYTF. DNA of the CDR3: TGTGCCAGCAGCTTTGGTGGGGCCCGACATGGCTACACCTTC.

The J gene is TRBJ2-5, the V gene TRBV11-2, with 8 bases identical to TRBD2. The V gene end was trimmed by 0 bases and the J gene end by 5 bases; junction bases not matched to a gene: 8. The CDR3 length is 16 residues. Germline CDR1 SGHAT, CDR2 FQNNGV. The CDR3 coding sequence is TGTGCCAGCAGCTTAGAAAGAGCGGGAGTTGGGGAGACCCAGTACTTC. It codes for CASSLERAGVGETQYF.

The CDR3 nucleotides are TGTGCCAGCAGCTCCTTCATGTTCAGCGAAAACATTCAGTACTTC. It specifies CASSSFMFSENIQYF. The gene calls are TRBV7-2 and TRBJ2-4; D is uncertain. Germline V lookup: CDR1 SGHTA, CDR2 FQGNSA. The CDR3 totals 15 residues. The V end was cut by 4 bases, the J end by 5 bases, with 15 bases between.

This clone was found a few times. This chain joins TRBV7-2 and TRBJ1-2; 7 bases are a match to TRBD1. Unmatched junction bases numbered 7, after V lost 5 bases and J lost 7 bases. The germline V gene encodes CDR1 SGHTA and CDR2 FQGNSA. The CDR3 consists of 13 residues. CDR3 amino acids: CASSLDRDCGYTF. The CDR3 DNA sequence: TGTGCCAGCAGCCTAGACAGGGATTGTGGCTACACCTTC.

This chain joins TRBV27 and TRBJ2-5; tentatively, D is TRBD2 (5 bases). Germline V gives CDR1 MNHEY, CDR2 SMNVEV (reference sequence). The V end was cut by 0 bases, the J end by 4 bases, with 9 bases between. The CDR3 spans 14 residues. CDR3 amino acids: CASSLSLAVETQYF. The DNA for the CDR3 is TGTGCCAGCAGTTTATCGCTAGCCGTAGAGACCCAGTACTTC.

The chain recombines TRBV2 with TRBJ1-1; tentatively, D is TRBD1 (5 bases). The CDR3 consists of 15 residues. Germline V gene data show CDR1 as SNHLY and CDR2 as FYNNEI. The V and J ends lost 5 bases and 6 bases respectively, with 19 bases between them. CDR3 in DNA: TGTGCCAGCAGTAACTGGGGCACCGGGTTCGCTGAAGCTTTCTTT. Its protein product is CASSNWGTGFAEAFF.

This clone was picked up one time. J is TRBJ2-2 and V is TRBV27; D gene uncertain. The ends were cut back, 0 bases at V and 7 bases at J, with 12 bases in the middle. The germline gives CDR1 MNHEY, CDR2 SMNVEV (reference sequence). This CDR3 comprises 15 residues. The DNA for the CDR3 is TGTGCCAGCAGTTTATCGGGCTTATTTGTCGGGGAGCTGTTTTTT. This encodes CASSLSGLFVGELFF.